A single sample is the source of the 27 T cell receptor beta chains below, sequenced in a study of cytomegalovirus exposure and HLA in healthy donors. This PCR relied on a set of 60 Vbeta primers and 13 Jbeta primers. The repertoire was sequenced with immunoSEQ multiplex PCR; TCRdb's copy has only in-frame clones and lacks some. The table shows 150,000 to 200,000 clones, with around 72% occurring only once. Sequencing used PBMCs. All receptors derive from a female donor in good health and CMV-seronegative.

The chain uses TRBV11-2 and TRBJ2-3, with 9 bases matching TRBD1. Losses at the gene ends were 6 bases for V and 4 bases for J; bases not matched to a gene: 5. Germline CDR1 reads SGHAT; CDR2 reads FQNNGV. This CDR3 is built from 14 residues. CDR3 protein: CASSYGQGPDTQYF. CDR3 nucleotide sequence: TGTGCCAGCAGTTATGGACAGGGGCCAGATACGCAGTATTTT.

The chain links TRBV9 to TRBJ2-3, with TRBD2 identical over 8 bases. With V trimmed by 0 bases and J by 1 base, 1 base remained unmatched. The CDR3 runs 15 residues. Germline lookup yields CDR1 SGDLS and CDR2 YYNGEE. The CDR3 region has the DNA TGTGCCAGCAGCGTAGTTAGCGGGGGCACAGATACGCAGTATTTT. It yields the protein CASSVVSGGTDTQYF.

The chain has TRBV29-1 and TRBJ1-2; 9 bases fit TRBD1. The ends lost 7 bases at V and 0 bases at J; junction bases unmatched: 9. This CDR3 contains 15 residues. Germline assignment: CDR1 SQVTM and CDR2 ANQGSEA. CDR3 in amino acids: CSAAGTGPTNYGYTF. For the CDR3, the DNA is TGCAGCGCCGCCGGGACAGGGCCTACTAACTATGGCTACACCTTC. Full variable domain (rest looked up from reference TRBV29-1 and TRBJ1-2): SAVISQKPSRDICQRGTSLTIQCQVDSQVTMMFWYRQQPGQSLTLIATANQGSEATYESGFVIDKFPISRPNLTFSTLTVSNMSPEDSSIYLCSAAGTGPTNYGYTFGSGTRLTVV.

V gene TRBV28 combines with J gene TRBJ1-6; perhaps TRBD1 as D (5 bases). The length of the CDR3 is 14 residues. Germline loops: CDR1 MDHEN, CDR2 SYDVKM. The V and J ends lost 5 bases and 7 bases respectively, with 12 bases between them. Here the CDR3 DNA reads TGTGCCAGCAGTCTCACAGGCTCGAATTCACCCCTCCACTTT. Protein sequence: CASSLTGSNSPLHF.

V is TRBV7-8 and J is TRBJ1-2; 9 nucleotides align to TRBD1. Looked up from germline, CDR1 is SGHVS and CDR2 is FQNEAQ. V lost 0 bases to trimming and J lost 3 bases; unmatched junction nucleotides: 2. The CDR3 runs 15 residues. CDR3: CASSLAGQGHYGYTF. As DNA, the CDR3 is TGTGCCAGCAGCTTAGCAGGACAGGGGCACTATGGCTACACCTTC.

The gene calls are TRBV4-1 and TRBJ2-7; 11 positions match TRBD1. Germline CDR1 is MGHRA and CDR2 is YSYEKL. CDR3 length: 15 residues. V lost 4 bases, J lost 2 bases, and 4 bases stayed unmatched. DNA of the CDR3: TGCGCCAGCAGCCCGGGACAGGGGGGTACCTACGAGCAGTACTTC. Translation: CASSPGQGGTYEQYF.

The chain combines TRBV28 with TRBJ2-2; D is possibly TRBD2 (5 bases). V was clipped by 5 bases and J by 7 bases, with 17 bases between them. Looked up from germline, CDR1 is MDHEN and CDR2 is SYDVKM. CDR3 length: 15 amino acids. The CDR3 nucleotides read TGTGCCAGCAGTGGGGTCAGCGGTCGTCACGGGGAGCTGTTTTTT. As protein: CASSGVSGRHGELFF.

The chain carries TRBV5-1 and TRBJ1-1, with D hard to call. Germline lookup yields CDR1 SGHRS and CDR2 YFSETQ. The V gene lost 0 bases and the J gene lost 0 bases, with 15 bases spanning the gap. The CDR3 contains 17 residues. The CDR3 here is CASSLGAGVGMNTEAFF. The CDR3 DNA is TGCGCCAGCAGCTTGGGGGCCGGGGTTGGGATGAACACTGAAGCTTTCTTT.

The chain carries TRBV23-1 and TRBJ1-4; a possible D gene is TRBD1 (5 bases). TRBV23-1 falls under the ORF class, with uncertain function. The CDR3 totals 15 residues. Trimming took 4 bases from V and 5 from J, leaving 14 bases between them. CDR3 sequence reads: CASSPPFRGNEKLFF. The CDR3 bases are TGCGCCAGCAGTCCACCCTTCCGGGGGAATGAAAAACTGTTTTTT.

The chain is built from TRBV4-2 and TRBJ1-5; D is perhaps TRBD1 (6 bases). The CDR3 has 15 residues. CDR1 LGHNA and CDR2 YNFKEQ come from the germline V gene. Trimming removed 4 bases at V and 1 base at J, with 11 bases between. For the CDR3, the DNA is TGTGCCAGCAGCCTAGGTGGACAGAGCAATCAGCCCCAGCATTTT. The encoded protein is CASSLGGQSNQPQHF.

This chain joins TRBV2 and TRBJ1-1; 9 bases align to TRBD1. The junction had 1 base not matched to a gene; V was cut back by 1 base and J by 7 bases. The CDR3 loop spans 13 amino acids. The germline CDR1 and CDR2 sequences are SNHLY and FYNNEI. The CDR3 bases are TGTGCCAGCAGTGAAGGACAGGGGGTTGAAGCTTTCTTT. Its protein is CASSEGQGVEAFF.

The chain joins TRBV6-1 to TRBJ1-1; TRBD1 is a possible D gene (6 bases). The CDR3 sequence is 13 residues long. Germline lookup yields CDR1 MNHNS and CDR2 SASEGT. V was cut by 1 base and J by 6 bases, with 9 bases left in between. This chain's CDR3 is CASSEVKGAEAFF. The CDR3 DNA is TGTGCCAGCAGTGAAGTGAAGGGGGCTGAAGCTTTCTTT.

In this sample, this clone turned up once. This chain links TRBV25-1 with TRBJ1-4, with D possibly being TRBD1 (5 bases). The length of the CDR3 is 15 residues. Germline-derived CDR1 and CDR2 are MGHDK and SYGVNS. The germline V and J ends were trimmed by 3 bases and 8 bases, with 16 bases remaining between them. The CDR3 DNA is TGTGCCAGCAGTGACGCTGGCAGGGTAAACGAAAAACTGTTTTTT. It encodes CASSDAGRVNEKLFF.

The chain links TRBV28 to TRBJ1-2; 7 positions agree with TRBD1. The CDR3 spans 14 residues. The junction had 9 bases not matched to a gene; V was cut back by 2 bases and J by 9 bases. Per germline, CDR1 MDHEN and CDR2 SYDVKM. CDR3 bases: TGTGCCAGCAGTTTAAAGGGGGCTTTATTTCGCTACACCTTC. Translated, it gives CASSLKGALFRYTF.

The chain recombines TRBV7-2 with TRBJ1-5; 7 bases map to TRBD1. The CDR3 contains 15 residues. The junction had 6 bases not matched to a gene; V was cut back by 3 bases and J by 4 bases. Looked up from germline, CDR1 is SGHTA and CDR2 is FQGNSA. In nucleotides, the CDR3 is TGTGCCAGCAGCTTGGTGGCAGGGGGGAATCAGCCCCAGCATTTT. It yields the protein CASSLVAGGNQPQHF.

This clone was seen a handful of times. The rearrangement uses TRBV11-2 and TRBJ1-4, with 7 bases identical to TRBD1. The CDR3 runs 16 residues. Germline lookup yields CDR1 SGHAT and CDR2 FQNNGV. The V gene end was trimmed by 2 bases and the J gene end by 5 bases; junction bases not matched to a gene: 8. The CDR3 region is CASSLLTGNRNEKLFF. CDR3 DNA: TGTGCCAGCAGCTTACTGACAGGGAACCGAAATGAAAAACTGTTTTTT.

The chain uses TRBV18 and TRBJ1-4; possibly TRBD1 for D (6 bases). Trimming took 4 bases from V and 8 from J, leaving 20 bases between them. Germline V gene lookup returns CDR1 KGHSH and CDR2 LQKENI. The CDR3 is made up of 16 amino acids. The CDR3 sequence is CASSQGHTVLGEKLFF. CDR3 nucleotide sequence: TGTGCCAGCTCACAGGGACATACAGTGTTGGGGGAAAAACTGTTTTTT.

J is TRBJ1-1 and V is TRBV2; D not resolved. V lost 5 bases, J lost 4 bases, and 8 bases lay in between. The CDR3 spans 12 residues. Germline V CDR1 and CDR2: SNHLY, FYNNEI. In DNA form, the CDR3 reads TGTGCCAGCAGTCAAGATCTCACTGAAGCTTTCTTT. Translation gives CASSQDLTEAFF.

The genes are TRBV27 and TRBJ2-3; D ambiguous. The CDR3 runs to 13 residues. The V end was cut by 1 base, the J end by 1 base, with 3 bases between. Germline V gene sequence: CDR1 MNHEY, CDR2 SMNVEV (reference sequence). The DNA of the CDR3 is TGTGCCAGCAGTTTATTAGGCACAGATACGCAGTATTTT. Translating it yields CASSLLGTDTQYF.

The CDR3 DNA reads as TGCGCCAGCAGCACAGGACTAGCGGGAGACAATGAGCAGTTCTTC. This encodes CASSTGLAGDNEQFF. The chain links TRBV5-1 to TRBJ2-1; 13 bases line up with TRBD2. J lost 5 bases, V lost 4 bases, and 3 bases had no gene match. Germline V gene data show CDR1 as SGHRS and CDR2 as YFSETQ. CDR3 size: 15 residues. The full variable domain, rest sourced from reference TRBV5-1 and TRBJ2-1, is KAGVTQTPRYLIKTRGQQVTLSCSPISGHRSVSWYQQTPGQGLQFLFEYFSETQRNKGNFPGRFSGRQFSNSRSEMNVSTLELGDSALYLCASSTGLAGDNEQFFGPGTRLTVL.

The V call is TRBV6-5, the J call TRBJ1-2, with D unresolved. CDR1 MNHEY and CDR2 SVGAGI come from the germline V gene. V was cut by 7 bases and J by 5 bases, with 17 bases left in between. This CDR3 has 14 amino acids. CDR3 amino acids: CASTPGGAEYGYTF. In DNA, the CDR3 is TGTGCCAGCACTCCGGGAGGTGCTGAGTATGGCTACACCTTC.

This clone was counted a few times. The chain has TRBV6-5 and TRBJ1-5; D is perhaps TRBD1 (6 bases). Trimming pared 6 bases from V and 7 bases from J, leaving 13 bases between. This CDR3 region has 13 residues. CDR1 is MNHEY, CDR2 SVGAGI, per germline. Here the CDR3 reads CASRATGQQPQHF. The CDR3 DNA follows: TGTGCCAGCAGAGCGACAGGCCAACAGCCCCAGCATTTT.

As to this clone: A read error may produce the germline difference seen at one junction end. CDR3 nucleotides: TGTGCCAGCAGCTTGACAGGGTTCCCGACTAGCTTGAACTTC. It codes for CASSLTGFPTSLNF. The chain combines TRBV5-8 with TRBJ2-7, with a tentative D call TRBD2 (7 bases). The CDR3 loop spans 14 amino acids. The germline V gene encodes CDR1 SGHTS and CDR2 YDEGEE.

The chain has TRBV19 and TRBJ1-2, with a tentative D call TRBD1 (6 bases). Germline CDR1 is LNHDA and CDR2 is SQIVND (reference sequence). The germline V and J ends were trimmed by 7 bases and 4 bases, with 28 bases remaining between them. This CDR3 is 18 amino acids long. The CDR3 protein is CASTAWGRRMGHSYGYTF. The CDR3 region has the DNA TGTGCCAGTACAGCATGGGGTCGAAGGATGGGACACAGCTATGGCTACACCTTC.

The chain is built from TRBV6-5 and TRBJ1-2, with D perhaps matching TRBD1 (6 bases). The CDR3 totals 14 residues. The V end lost 7 bases, the J end lost 4 bases, and 16 bases lay between the germline ends. Per the germline V gene, CDR1 is MNHEY and CDR2 is SVGAGI. This chain's CDR3 is CASNTQGRRYGYTF. The CDR3 nucleotides read TGTGCCAGCAATACACAGGGACGCCGCTATGGCTACACCTTC.

The chain has TRBV7-9 and TRBJ2-2; TRBD1 matches 8 bases. This CDR3 has 15 residues. CDR1 SEHNR and CDR2 FQNEAQ come from the germline V gene (reference sequence). The V and J ends lost 3 bases and 3 bases, in that order; junction bases with no gene match: 3. The CDR3 sequence is CASSFWTGHTGELFF. The CDR3 coding sequence is TGTGCCAGCAGCTTCTGGACAGGGCACACCGGGGAGCTGTTTTTT. The full variable domain, with the rest looked up from reference TRBV7-9 and TRBJ2-2, is DTGVSQNPRHKITKRGQNVTFRCDPISEHNRLYWYRQTLGQGPEFLTYFQNEAQLEKSRLLSDRFSAERPKGSFSTLEIQRTEQGDSAMYLCASSFWTGHTGELFFGEGSRLTVL.

The V call is TRBV9, the J call TRBJ2-4, with D possibly being TRBD1 (6 bases). Germline V gene data show CDR1 as SGDLS and CDR2 as YYNGEE. The CDR3 runs 16 residues. Trimming removed 0 bases from V and 0 bases from J, with 10 bases in between. The CDR3 loop reads CASSVGQGIAKNIQYF. In nucleotides, the CDR3 is TGTGCCAGCAGCGTAGGGCAGGGGATAGCCAAAAACATTCAGTACTTC.